This T cell receptor beta chain is drawn from a study of cytomegalovirus exposure and HLA in healthy donors. V gave up 1 base and J gave up 0 bases, with 10 bases separating them. From germline, CDR1 is SGHVS and CDR2 FQNEAQ. The CDR3 has 16 residues. As regards this clone: Its antigen is still unknown.

Study-level points and caveats: A later analysis linked a missense DCLRE1C variant to TCR beta V- and J-gene trimming.

Amplification used 60 Vbeta primers and 13 Jbeta primers. Using immunoSEQ multiplex PCR, the repertoire was profiled, and TCRdb retains in-frame clones only, with some absent. The data show over 150,000 clones, 60% to 80% seen once. The rearrangement uses TRBV7-8 and TRBJ1-5; D ambiguous. This receptor was identified in a man aged 55 to 70 in good health and CMV-seronegative. The sample was PBMCs. The CDR3 loop reads CASSLEGGSSNQPQHF. CDR3 DNA: TGTGCCAGCAGCTTAGAAGGAGGGTCTAGCAATCAGCCCCAGCATTTT.